Listed below are T cell receptor beta chains from one sample, sequenced in a study of cytomegalovirus exposure and HLA in healthy donors. The repertoire was sequenced with immunoSEQ multiplex PCR; TCRdb's copy has only in-frame clones and lacks some. The sample holds 150,000 to 180,000 clones, roughly 77% seen once. The sequenced sample was PBMCs. All receptors derive from a man aged 25 to 40 in good health and CMV-seropositive. Each CDR3 is given with its conserved first and last residue. A D gene is named only where the DNA matches it firmly. Some rows mark clone size as missing; the rest say once, few, many or name a class of expanded clone.

TRBD2	TRBV7-8	TRBJ2-7	few	CASSAGGEQYF	TGTGCCAGCAGTGCGGGGGGAGAGCAGTACTTC
.	TRBV5-1	TRBJ2-7	.	CASSPDSYSYEQYF	TGCGCCAGCAGCCCAGACAGTTACTCCTACGAGCAGTACTTC
TRBD1	TRBV6-5	TRBJ2-7	.	CASTQTGGEQYF	TGTGCCAGCACCCAAACAGGGGGCGAGCAGTACTTC
.	TRBV25-1	TRBJ2-1	.	CASSERSADSSSYNEQFF	TGTGCCAGCAGTGAAAGGTCGGCAGACTCTAGCTCCTACAATGAGCAGTTCTTC
.	TRBV19	TRBJ1-1	.	CASKGVYTEAFF	TGTGCCAGTAAGGGGGTATACACTGAAGCTTTCTTT
TRBD2	TRBV7-9	TRBJ2-7	.	CASSPPGRLAGNSYEQYF	TGTGCCAGCAGCCCCCCAGGGAGGCTAGCGGGAAACTCCTACGAGCAGTACTTC
TRBD2	TRBV5-1	TRBJ2-1	.	CASSVRTSGGRASYNEQFF	TGCGCCAGCAGCGTAAGGACTAGCGGGGGCCGTGCCTCCTACAATGAGCAGTTCTTC
.	TRBV9	TRBJ2-7	.	CASSVGLNSAEQYF	TGTGCCAGCAGCGTCGGACTGAACTCGGCCGAGCAGTACTTC
.	TRBV30	TRBJ1-4	.	CAWSWGGEKLFF	TGTGCCTGGAGTTGGGGGGGTGAAAAACTGTTTTTT
TRBD1	TRBV11-2	TRBJ2-5	.	CASSRDRGVGETQYF	TGTGCCAGCAGCAGGGACAGGGGGGTAGGGGAGACCCAGTACTTC
TRBD1	TRBV27	TRBJ2-2	.	CASRPGQANTGELFF	TGTGCCAGCAGACCGGGACAGGCGAACACCGGGGAGCTGTTTTTT
.	TRBV11-2	TRBJ2-1	.	CASSPTRGTYNEQFF	TGTGCCAGCAGCCCCACGCGGGGTACCTACAATGAGCAGTTCTTC
.	TRBV7-9	TRBJ2-7	.	CASSLVVGQGSYEQYF	TGTGCCAGCAGCTTAGTTGTTGGGCAGGGGAGCTACGAGCAGTACTTC
.	TRBV18	TRBJ1-5	.	CASSPLRGGNQPQHF	TGTGCCAGCTCACCCCTACGGGGTGGCAATCAGCCCCAGCATTTT
.	TRBV19	TRBJ1-1	few	CASSPKSGQANTEAFF	TGTGCCAGTAGTCCAAAAAGCGGGCAGGCTAACACTGAAGCTTTCTTT
.	TRBV5-6	TRBJ2-1	.	CASSFGLTTYNEQFF	TGTGCCAGCAGCTTTGGTCTAACCACCTACAATGAGCAGTTCTTC
TRBD2	TRBV27	TRBJ2-2	.	CASRTSGAGELFF	TGTGCCAGCAGGACTAGCGGAGCCGGGGAGCTGTTTTTT
.	TRBV27	TRBJ1-1	.	CASRGWGVNTEAFF	TGTGCCAGCAGGGGGTGGGGAGTGAACACTGAAGCTTTCTTT
.	TRBV2	TRBJ1-4	.	CASSARTAIGEKLFF	TGTGCCAGCAGTGCTCGGACTGCAATTGGTGAAAAACTGTTTTTT
TRBD1	TRBV4-3	TRBJ1-4	.	CASSQDKGARPAGLFF	TGCGCCAGCAGCCAAGATAAGGGGGCCAGGCCGGCTGGACTGTTTTTT
TRBD1	TRBV27	TRBJ1-5	.	CASSLRQGYDQPQHF	TGTGCCAGCAGTTTACGACAGGGGTATGATCAGCCCCAGCATTTT
.	TRBV4-1	TRBJ2-1	.	CASSQSPGGSSYNEQFF	TGCGCCAGCAGCCAATCACCGGGGGGCAGCTCCTACAATGAGCAGTTCTTC
TRBD2	TRBV27	TRBJ2-1	.	CASSSPGTSGRNEQFF	TGTGCCAGCAGTTCCCCCGGGACTAGCGGGAGGAATGAGCAGTTCTTC
.	TRBV6-6	TRBJ2-5	.	CASSATKKTGETQYF	TGTGCCAGCAGCGCCACAAAGAAGACGGGGGAGACCCAGTACTTC
TRBD1	TRBV2	TRBJ1-2	once	CATLPGQGRGGYGYTF	TGTGCCACCCTTCCGGGACAGGGACGTGGGGGATATGGCTACACCTTC
.	TRBV19	TRBJ2-2	.	CASSPGGRELFF	TGTGCCAGTAGCCCTGGAGGCCGGGAGCTGTTTTTT
.	TRBV5-6	TRBJ2-2	.	CASSLTGKPTGELFF	TGTGCCAGCAGCTTGACGGGGAAGCCCACCGGGGAGCTGTTTTTT
.	TRBV7-3	TRBJ2-3	.	CASSLQGSRSTDTQYF	TGTGCCAGCAGCCTCCAGGGGAGTCGTAGCACAGATACGCAGTATTTT
TRBD1	TRBV23-1	TRBJ2-7	.	CASSQSRGLRLPGQGIYEQYF	TGCGCCAGCAGTCAATCTCGTGGTCTTAGACTACCGGGACAGGGAATCTACGAGCAGTACTTC
.	TRBV29-1	TRBJ1-2	.	CSVVSRQGNYGYTF	TGCAGCGTTGTTTCGCGCCAGGGGAACTATGGCTACACCTTC
.	TRBV5-1	TRBJ2-5	.	CASSSGGRVETQYF	TGCGCCAGCAGCTCAGGAGGGAGAGTCGAGACCCAGTACTTC
.	TRBV4-2	TRBJ2-6	.	CASSQEPVSGANVLTF	TGTGCCAGCAGCCAAGAACCAGTCTCTGGGGCCAACGTCCTGACTTTC
.	TRBV28	TRBJ2-1	once	CASSPTDSPYNEQFF	TGTGCCAGCAGTCCCACGGACAGTCCCTACAATGAGCAGTTCTTC
TRBD2	TRBV9	TRBJ2-3	once	CASSVGLAGTDTQYF	TGTGCCAGCAGCGTAGGGCTAGCGGGCACAGATACGCAGTATTTT
.	TRBV30	TRBJ1-5	.	CAWSGSYTSNQPQHF	TGTGCCTGGAGTGGGAGCTACACGAGCAATCAGCCCCAGCATTTT
TRBD1	TRBV30	TRBJ1-5	.	CAWSVQGYQPQHF	TGTGCCTGGAGTGTACAGGGGTATCAGCCCCAGCATTTT
.	TRBV7-7	TRBJ2-5	.	CASSLGGGGETQYF	TGTGCCAGCAGCTTAGGTGGAGGCGGGGAGACCCAGTACTTC
.	TRBV9	TRBJ2-1	.	CASSVAKAGASYNEQFF	TGTGCCAGCAGCGTAGCTAAGGCGGGCGCTTCCTACAATGAGCAGTTCTTC
.	TRBV2	TRBJ2-7	once	CASSVVFVSYEQYF	TGTGCCAGCAGTGTAGTTTTTGTCTCCTACGAGCAGTACTTC
.	TRBV19	TRBJ1-5	.	CASSPTPREGSNQPQHF	TGTGCCAGTAGTCCAACCCCCCGGGAAGGTAGCAATCAGCCCCAGCATTTT
.	TRBV19	TRBJ2-2	.	CASSPLWGPGELFF	TGTGCCAGTAGTCCCCTTTGGGGGCCCGGGGAGCTGTTTTTT
.	TRBV6-6	TRBJ1-2	few	CASSKEGVSYGYTF	TGTGCCAGCAGCAAAGAGGGGGTCAGCTATGGCTACACCTTC
TRBD2	TRBV4-1	TRBJ2-5	.	CASSRNSGSGETQYF	TGCGCCAGCAGCCGCAATAGCGGGAGCGGGGAGACCCAGTACTTC
TRBD2	TRBV9	TRBJ2-3	.	CASSVDASGRVGDTQYF	TGTGCCAGCAGCGTAGACGCTAGCGGGAGAGTGGGAGATACGCAGTATTTT
.	TRBV5-1	TRBJ2-1	.	CASSLALVGRDEQFF	TGCGCCAGCAGCTTGGCTCTAGTAGGTCGCGATGAGCAGTTCTTC
TRBD2	TRBV19	TRBJ2-3	.	CASSTEAGAIDTQYF	TGTGCCAGTAGTACAGAAGCGGGAGCCATAGATACGCAGTATTTT
TRBD2	TRBV9	TRBJ2-2	.	CARGGLGSSTGELFF	TGTGCCAGGGGGGGACTAGGGTCGAGCACCGGGGAGCTGTTTTTT
.	TRBV7-9	TRBJ1-1	.	CACNQGRGTEAFF	TGTGCCTGCAATCAGGGGAGGGGCACTGAAGCTTTCTTT
TRBD1	TRBV5-6	TRBJ2-7	.	CASNGQDTYEQYF	TGTGCCAGCAACGGACAGGATACCTACGAGCAGTACTTC
.	TRBV4-3	TRBJ2-1	.	CASSQPALAGHNEQFF	TGCGCCAGCAGCCAACCTGCCCTGGCGGGTCACAATGAGCAGTTCTTC
TRBD1	TRBV2	TRBJ1-5	.	CASNGQGYQPQHF	TGTGCCAGCAATGGACAGGGATATCAGCCCCAGCATTTT
TRBD2	TRBV5-1	TRBJ2-1	.	CASSLDGRAYNEQFF	TGCGCCAGCAGCTTGGACGGGAGGGCCTACAATGAGCAGTTCTTC